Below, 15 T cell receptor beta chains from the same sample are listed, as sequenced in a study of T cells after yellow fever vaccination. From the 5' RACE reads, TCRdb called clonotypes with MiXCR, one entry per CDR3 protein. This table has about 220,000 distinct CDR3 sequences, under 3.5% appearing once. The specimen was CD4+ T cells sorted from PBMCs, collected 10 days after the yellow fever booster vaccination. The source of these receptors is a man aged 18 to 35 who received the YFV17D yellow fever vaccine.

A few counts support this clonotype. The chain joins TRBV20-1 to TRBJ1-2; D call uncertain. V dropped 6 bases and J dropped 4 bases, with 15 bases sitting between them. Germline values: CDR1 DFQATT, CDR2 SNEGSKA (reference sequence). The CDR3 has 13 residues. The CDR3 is CSALFGQGYGYTF. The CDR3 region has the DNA TGCAGTGCCCTCTTCGGGCAAGGCTATGGCTACACCTTC.

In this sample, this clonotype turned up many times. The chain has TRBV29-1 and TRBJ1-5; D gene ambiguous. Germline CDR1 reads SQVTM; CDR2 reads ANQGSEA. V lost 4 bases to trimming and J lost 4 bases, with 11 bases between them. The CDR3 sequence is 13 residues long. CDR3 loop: CSVAPDRNQPQHF. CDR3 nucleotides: TGCAGCGTTGCCCCGGACCGTAATCAGCCCCAGCATTTT. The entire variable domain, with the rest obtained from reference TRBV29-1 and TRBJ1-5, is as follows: SAVISQKPSRDICQRGTSLTIQCQVDSQVTMMFWYRQQPGQSLTLIATANQGSEATYESGFVIDKFPISRPNLTFSTLTVSNMSPEDSSIYLCSVAPDRNQPQHFGDGTRLSIL.

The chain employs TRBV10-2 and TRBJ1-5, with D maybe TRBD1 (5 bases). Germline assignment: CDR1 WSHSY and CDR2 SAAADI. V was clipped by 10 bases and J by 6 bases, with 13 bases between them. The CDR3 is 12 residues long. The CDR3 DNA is TGCGCCACCCGGGACGTAAGTCAGCCCCAGCATTTT. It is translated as CATRDVSQPQHF.

CDR3 DNA: TGTGCCAGCAGCTTTGGGGCCAGGGGGCTGGTCACTGAAGCTTTCTTT. Translating gives CASSFGARGLVTEAFF. The chain employs TRBV5-6 and TRBJ1-1, with TRBD1 matching over 8 bases. The CDR3 sequence is 16 residues long. Germline assignment: CDR1 SGHDT and CDR2 YYEEEE. Trimming took 2 bases from V and 4 from J; bases not matched to a gene: 10.

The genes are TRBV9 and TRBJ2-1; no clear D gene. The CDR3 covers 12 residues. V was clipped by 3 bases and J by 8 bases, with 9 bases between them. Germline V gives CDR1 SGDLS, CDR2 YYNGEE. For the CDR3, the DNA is TGTGCCAGCAGCGCCCCAAGCTATGAGCAGTTCTTC. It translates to CASSAPSYEQFF.

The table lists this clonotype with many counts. CDR3 sequence: CASSFYGATEAFF. The CDR3 nucleotides are TGTGCCAGCAGTTTTTACGGGGCCACTGAAGCTTTCTTT. The V and J genes are TRBV12-3 or TRBV12-4 and TRBJ1-1, with D possibly TRBD1 on 5 matching bases. CDR3 length: 13 residues. Between the trimmed V and J ends, which lost 3 bases and 4 bases, there was a span of 9 bases.

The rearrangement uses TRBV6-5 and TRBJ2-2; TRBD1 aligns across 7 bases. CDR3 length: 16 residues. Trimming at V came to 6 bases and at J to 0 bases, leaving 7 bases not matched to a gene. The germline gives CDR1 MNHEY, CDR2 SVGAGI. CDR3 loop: CASRRTGPANTGELFF. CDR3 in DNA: TGTGCCAGCAGGAGGACAGGACCCGCGAACACCGGGGAGCTGTTTTTT.

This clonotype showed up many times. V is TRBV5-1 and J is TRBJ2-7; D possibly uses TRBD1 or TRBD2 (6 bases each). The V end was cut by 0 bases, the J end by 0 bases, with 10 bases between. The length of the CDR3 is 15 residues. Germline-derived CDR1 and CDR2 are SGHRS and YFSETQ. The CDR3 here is CASSLAPGASYEQYF. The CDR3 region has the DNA TGCGCCAGCAGCTTGGCGCCGGGGGCCTCCTACGAGCAGTACTTC.

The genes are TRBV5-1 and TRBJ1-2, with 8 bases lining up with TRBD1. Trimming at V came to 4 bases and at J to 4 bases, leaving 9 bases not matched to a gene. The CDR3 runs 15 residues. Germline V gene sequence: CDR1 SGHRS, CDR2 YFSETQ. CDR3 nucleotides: TGCGCCAGCAGCACTCAGGGGGCGCAAAGCTATGGCTACACCTTC. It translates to CASSTQGAQSYGYTF.

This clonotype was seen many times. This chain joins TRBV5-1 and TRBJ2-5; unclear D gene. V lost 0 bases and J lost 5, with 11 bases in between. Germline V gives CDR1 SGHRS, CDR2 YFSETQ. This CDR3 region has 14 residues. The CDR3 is CASSLAEAWETQYF. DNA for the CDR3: TGCGCCAGCAGCTTGGCAGAAGCGTGGGAGACCCAGTACTTC.

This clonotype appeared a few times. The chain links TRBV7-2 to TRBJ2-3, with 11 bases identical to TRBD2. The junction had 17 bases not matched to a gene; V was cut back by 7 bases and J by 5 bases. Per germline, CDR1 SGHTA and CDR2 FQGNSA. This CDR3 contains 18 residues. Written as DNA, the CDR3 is TGTGCCAGCACCCCTTATCGTAGCGGGGGGGCTGGGGTAGATACGCAGTATTTT. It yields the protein CASTPYRSGGAGVDTQYF.

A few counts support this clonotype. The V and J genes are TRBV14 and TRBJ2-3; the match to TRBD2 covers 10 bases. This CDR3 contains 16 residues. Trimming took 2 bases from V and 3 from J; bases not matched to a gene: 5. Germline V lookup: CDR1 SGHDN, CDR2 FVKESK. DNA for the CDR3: TGTGCCAGCAGCCAAATAGCGGGGGGTTCAACAGATACGCAGTATTTT. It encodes CASSQIAGGSTDTQYF.

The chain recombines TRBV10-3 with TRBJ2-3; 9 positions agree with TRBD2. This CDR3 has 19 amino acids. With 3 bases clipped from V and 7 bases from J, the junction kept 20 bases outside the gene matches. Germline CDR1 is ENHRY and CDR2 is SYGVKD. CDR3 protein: CAISEVPGTSTRPPHTQYF. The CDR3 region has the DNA TGTGCCATCAGTGAAGTTCCCGGGACTAGCACAAGGCCTCCCCATACGCAGTATTTT.

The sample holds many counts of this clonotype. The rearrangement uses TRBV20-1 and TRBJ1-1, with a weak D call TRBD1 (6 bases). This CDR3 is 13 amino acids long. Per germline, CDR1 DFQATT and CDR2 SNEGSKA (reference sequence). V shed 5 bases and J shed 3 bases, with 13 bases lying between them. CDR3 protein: CSAAGSGDTEAFF. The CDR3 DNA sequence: TGCAGTGCTGCCGGGTCAGGGGACACTGAAGCTTTCTTT.

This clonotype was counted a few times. CDR3 bases: TGTGCCTGGAGTCATATCACAGCGGGACAGACCTACGAGCAGTACTTC. Its translation is CAWSHITAGQTYEQYF. The chain uses TRBV30 and TRBJ2-7, with D perhaps given as TRBD1 or TRBD2 (7 bases each). The CDR3 has 16 residues. The V end lost 2 bases, the J end lost 2 bases, and 19 bases lay between the germline ends. Germline V gives CDR1 GTSNPN, CDR2 SVGIG (reference sequence).